Sequencing of this T cell receptor (beta chain) was carried out in a study of naive and memory T cell subsets (dated by TCRdb to the late 2010s). As for the study more broadly: Sorted naive and memory T cell subsets from peripheral blood were analyzed in the study using a UMI-based, open-source pipeline for TCR alpha and beta sequencing. RNA was DNase-treated and reverse transcribed with TCR constant-region primers, mostly using SuperScript III. IgG serology results and the functional CMV T cell responses were in complete agreement. What the authors observed across the whole study: RNA-based TCR counts may be influenced by expression changes linked to T cell activation and differentiation. The repertoire findings for the naive and memory subsets could not be validated against a ground truth because none was available. Each clonotype was defined as a single alpha or beta chain sequence rather than as a paired alpha/beta receptor. A few larger clonotypes were found in naive repertoires, especially CD8, and these larger clonotypes were possibly memory cells re-expressing CD45RA. After error correction, over 90% of naive TCR sequences appeared only once, giving much steeper abundance distributions than memory subsets. TCR abundance followed a power law whose exponent differed between naive and memory subsets but was consistent across the three individuals. In both CD4 and CD8 cells, the Gini index increased while Shannon and inverse Simpson diversity decreased from naive through CM, EM and EMRA.

About this clonotype itself: Its specific antigen is unknown. No base quality information exists; no much larger clone differs at one position.

TCR alpha and beta chain libraries were amplified separately from the second PCR step onward. The CMV status of each donor was determined by measuring IFNgamma production from CD4+ T cells after fresh PBMCs had been stimulated overnight with CMV viral lysate. CD4 T cells were positively selected with Miltenyi beads, followed by positive selection of CD8 T cells from the CD4-negative fraction. Cells stained for CD3, CD4, CD8, CD45RA, CD27 and a live/dead dye were sorted on a BD Aria II into four subsets by CD45RA and CD27. A few healthy volunteers provided blood, and the blood of each volunteer was split into CD4 and CD8 T cells and then into four differentiation subsets. Roughly 120 ml of peripheral blood was collected from each donor, and PBMC were isolated from the blood using Ficoll-Paque PLUS density-gradient centrifugation. After sorting, cells were lysed in RLT buffer, RNA was extracted using a Qiagen RNeasy kit, and the extracted RNA was stored at -80 degrees C.

Library preparation employed UMI-ligation and nested PCR. An equimolar mix of two oligonucleotides covering both TRBC1 and TRBC2 was used as the beta constant-region primer. A single-stranded oligonucleotide containing the SP2 primer and a 12-nucleotide UMI was joined to the 3' end of the cDNA by T4 RNA ligase 1. The ligated cDNA went through four rounds of PCR with nested alpha and beta constant-region primers together with the SP2 primer. The ligation reaction was incubated at 16°C for roughly 19-24 hours. PCR2 was usually performed as a SYBR Green qPCR and halted at a preset threshold so that over-amplification would not occur. Every purification after the first one was done using Agencourt AMPure XP magnetic beads. Library quantification was done by Qubit, followed by a TapeStation check on which the main peak was expected at around 650 bp. Pooled libraries were sequenced on an Illumina MiSeq using v2 2x251 paired-end kits, and typically roughly 1-2.2 million reads were obtained per sample. Libraries were pooled at approximately 3.7 nM per sample, and about 4.5-7.5% PhiX was added to improve cluster recognition. The source study handled its data this way. Using tag matching that tolerated one base-pair mismatch, Decombinator assigned V and J genes to FASTQ reads that had been processed by Demultiplexor. UMIs were used by Collapsinator to correct both sequencing errors and frequency errors arising from PCR heterogeneity. CDR3Translator translated TCRs and extracted CDR3s from the conserved cysteine to the FGXG phenylalanine, flagging non-productive sequences. Gini, Shannon entropy and inverse Simpson indices were computed after subsampling the repertoires to the same number of UMI-defined TCRs. Within the linear range, a power law was fitted by maximum likelihood to the distributions of clonotype abundance. Similar UMI counts, unique TCR numbers and clonal distributions were obtained with the pipeline and with MIGEC on one naive CD8 sample. One analysis removed from the naive repertoire any naive TCRs that were also found in any memory subset from the same donor. Repertoires were searched for approximately 7,000 CMV-associated CDR3 sequences compiled from VDJdb and a published dataset. In TCRdb, the public reads were trimmed at Q25 with fastp and aligned with MiXCR, with productive beta chains retained. Duplicate CDR3 protein sequences are folded into a single record with the most common DNA and genes. The V and J calls and clone size come from TCRdb's table, not from the authors' own analysis. This sample is represented by 130,000 to 150,000 distinct CDR3 sequences; about 18% of them were singletons. The leading ten clones occupy approximately 0.15% of the sample.

V was cut back by 7 bases and J by 4 bases, leaving a gap of 7 bases between them. Inclusive of the bounding cysteine and phenylalanine, the CDR3 is 12 residues long. Of the read, only the CDR3 DNA is kept; its 36 bases are in frame from base 1. CDR1 KGHDR and CDR2 SFDVKD are derived from the germline V gene. The rearrangement joined TRBV24-1 to TRBJ2-1; no D gene can be assigned with confidence. The sequenced sample consisted of naive CD4+ T cells from blood. According to the study, the label for this sample's cell subset or site signals: naive T cells, CD45RA high CD27+. The sequence came from a human donor in good health. This receptor carries the CDR3 CATSLHYNEQFF. The DNA sequence reads TGTGCCACCAGCCTACATTACAATGAGCAGTTCTTC.